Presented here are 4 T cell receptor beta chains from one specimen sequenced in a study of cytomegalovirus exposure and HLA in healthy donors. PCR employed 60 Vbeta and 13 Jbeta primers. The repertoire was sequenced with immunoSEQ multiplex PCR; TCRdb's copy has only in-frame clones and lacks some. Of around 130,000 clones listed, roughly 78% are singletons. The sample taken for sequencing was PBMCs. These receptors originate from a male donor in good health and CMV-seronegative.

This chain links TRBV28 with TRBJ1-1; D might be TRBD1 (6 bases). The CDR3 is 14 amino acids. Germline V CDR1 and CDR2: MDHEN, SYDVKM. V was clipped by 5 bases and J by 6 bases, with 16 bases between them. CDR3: CASSDQQGGSEAFF. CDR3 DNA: TGTGCCAGCAGTGATCAACAGGGAGGGTCTGAAGCTTTCTTT.

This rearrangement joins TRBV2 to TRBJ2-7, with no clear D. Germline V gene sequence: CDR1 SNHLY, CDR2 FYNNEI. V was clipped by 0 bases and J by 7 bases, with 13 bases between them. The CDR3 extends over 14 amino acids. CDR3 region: CASSEAGRLGEQYF. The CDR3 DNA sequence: TGTGCCAGCAGTGAAGCGGGCAGGCTGGGTGAGCAGTACTTC.

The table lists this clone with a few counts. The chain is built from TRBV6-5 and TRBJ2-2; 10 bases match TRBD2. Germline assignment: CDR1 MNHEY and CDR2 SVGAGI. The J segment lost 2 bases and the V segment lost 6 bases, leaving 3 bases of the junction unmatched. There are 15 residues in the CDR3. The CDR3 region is CASRLAGLNTGELFF. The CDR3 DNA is TGTGCCAGCAGACTAGCGGGACTCAACACCGGGGAGCTGTTTTTT.

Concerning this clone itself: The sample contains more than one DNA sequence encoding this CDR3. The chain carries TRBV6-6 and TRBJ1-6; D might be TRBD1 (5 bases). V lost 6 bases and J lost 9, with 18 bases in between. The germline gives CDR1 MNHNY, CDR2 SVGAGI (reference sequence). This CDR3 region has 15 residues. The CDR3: CASRYTTGDGSPLHF. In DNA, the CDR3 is TGTGCCAGCAGGTATACGACGGGGGACGGTTCACCCCTCCACTTT.